Listed below are T cell receptor beta chains from one sample, sequenced in a study of blood T cell repertoires in COVID-19. Using immunoSEQ multiplex PCR, the repertoire was profiled, and TCRdb retains in-frame clones only, with some absent. The sample records approximately 440,000 clones, about 90% being singletons. The source material was PBMCs or T cells enriched from blood (not recorded which). All receptors come from a man aged 18 to 29 who had recovered from COVID-19. CDR3s include the opening cysteine and the closing phenylalanine or tryptophan. Each record gives: clone size, V gene, CDR3 length, J gene, CDR3 protein. Clone size appears in some rows only: once, few, many, or a class for an expanded clone.

size: NA
V: TRBV4-2
length: 17
J: TRBJ1-6
CDR3: CASSQEPGGLLNSPLHF

size: NA
V: TRBV30
length: 14
J: TRBJ2-7
CDR3: CAWSLGQGAGEQYF

size: once
V: TRBV5-6
length: 16
J: TRBJ1-5
CDR3: CASSLEAGRSNQPQHF

size: NA
V: TRBV28
length: 11
J: TRBJ1-1
CDR3: CASSLGHEAFF

size: NA
V: TRBV7-5
length: 17
J: TRBJ1-4
CDR3: CVRSGRGWTFGGEKLFF

size: NA
V: TRBV7-8
length: 15
J: TRBJ2-5
CDR3: CASSFERYSQETQYF

size: many
V: TRBV3-1/TRBV3-2
length: 16
J: TRBJ2-3
CDR3: CASSPPQGAGVVAQYF

size: NA
V: TRBV6-6
length: 12
J: TRBJ1-2
CDR3: CASTQSGDGYTF

size: NA
V: TRBV27
length: 13
J: TRBJ2-5
CDR3: CASSPETKETQYF

size: NA
V: TRBV5-1
length: 14
J: TRBJ1-4
CDR3: CASSSGTKGEKLFF

size: NA
V: TRBV11-2
length: 15
J: TRBJ2-3
CDR3: CASSFGGVRTDTQYF

size: NA
V: TRBV12-5
length: 15
J: TRBJ1-1
CDR3: CASGRLADLNTEAFF

size: NA
V: TRBV7-9
length: 12
J: TRBJ2-5
CDR3: CASRATTETQYF

size: NA
V: TRBV29-1
length: 12
J: TRBJ1-2
CDR3: CSAGPSTGGYTF

size: NA
V: TRBV7-9
length: 14
J: TRBJ1-2
CDR3: CASSPRRLNYGYTF

size: NA
V: TRBV28
length: 17
J: TRBJ2-3
CDR3: CASSSLAGGRLADTQYF

size: NA
V: TRBV5-1
length: 14
J: TRBJ2-3
CDR3: CASSWEGQSDTQYF

size: once
V: TRBV7-2
length: 14
J: TRBJ2-7
CDR3: CASSLASGGYEQYF

size: NA
V: TRBV13
length: 13
J: TRBJ1-3
CDR3: CASSNGQGNTIYF

size: once
V: TRBV11-2
length: 15
J: TRBJ1-1
CDR3: CASSFSGGSNTEAFF

size: NA
V: TRBV10-3
length: 13
J: TRBJ1-2
CDR3: CAISEKVDYGYTF

size: NA
V: TRBV5-4
length: 15
J: TRBJ1-3
CDR3: CATQGGPGTGNTIYF

size: NA
V: TRBV27
length: 15
J: TRBJ1-2
CDR3: CASSLDPNRGYGYTF

size: NA
V: TRBV18
length: 16
J: TRBJ1-5
CDR3: CASSPGGRDSRQPQHF

size: NA
V: TRBV30
length: 13
J: TRBJ1-5
CDR3: CAWSAYSNQPQHF